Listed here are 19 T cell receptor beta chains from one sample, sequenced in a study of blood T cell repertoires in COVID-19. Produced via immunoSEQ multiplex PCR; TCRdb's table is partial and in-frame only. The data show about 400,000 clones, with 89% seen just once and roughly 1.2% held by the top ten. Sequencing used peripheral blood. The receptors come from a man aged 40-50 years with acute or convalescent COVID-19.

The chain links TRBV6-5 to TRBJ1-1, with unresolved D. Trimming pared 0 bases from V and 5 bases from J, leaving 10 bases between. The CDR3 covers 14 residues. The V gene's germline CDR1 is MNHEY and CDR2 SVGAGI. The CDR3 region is CASSYSRGRTEAFF. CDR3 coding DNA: TGTGCCAGCAGTTACTCTAGAGGTCGGACTGAAGCTTTCTTT.

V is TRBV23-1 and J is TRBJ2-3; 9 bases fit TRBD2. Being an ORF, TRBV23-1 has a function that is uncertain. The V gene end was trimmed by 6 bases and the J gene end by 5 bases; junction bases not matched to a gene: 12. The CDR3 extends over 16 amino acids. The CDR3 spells CASSPSGGGARDTQYF. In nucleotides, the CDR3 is TGCGCCAGCAGCCCTAGCGGCGGGGGGGCGAGAGATACGCAGTATTTT.

CDR3 amino acids: CASSDPRGQDTNTEAFF. The CDR3 DNA reads as TGTGCCAGCAGTGACCCTAGGGGACAGGATACGAACACTGAAGCTTTCTTT. The V gene is TRBV6-1, the J gene TRBJ1-1; 8 nucleotides align to TRBD1. This CDR3 region has 17 residues. CDR1 and CDR2 from the germline V gene are MNHNS and SASEGT. V was clipped by 3 bases and J by 1 base; unmatched bases: 10.

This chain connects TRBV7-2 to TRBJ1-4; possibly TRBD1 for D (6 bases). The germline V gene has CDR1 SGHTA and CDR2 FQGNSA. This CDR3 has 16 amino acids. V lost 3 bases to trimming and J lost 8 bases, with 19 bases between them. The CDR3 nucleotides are TGTGCCAGCAGCTTGTTCGTTAGGCAGGGGAAGGAAAAACTGTTTTTT. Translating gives CASSLFVRQGKEKLFF. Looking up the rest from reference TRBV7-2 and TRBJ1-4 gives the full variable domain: GAGVSQSPSNKVTEKGKDVELRCDPISGHTALYWYRQSLGQGLEFLIYFQGNSAPDKSGLPSDRFSAERTGGSVSTLTIQRTQQEDSAVYLCASSLFVRQGKEKLFFGSGTQLSVL.

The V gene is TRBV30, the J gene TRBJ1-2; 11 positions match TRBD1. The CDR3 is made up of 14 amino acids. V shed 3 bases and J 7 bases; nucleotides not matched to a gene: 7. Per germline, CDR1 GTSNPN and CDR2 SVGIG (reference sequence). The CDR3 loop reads CAWSLPGQGGGYTF. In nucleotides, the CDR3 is TGTGCCTGGAGCCTCCCGGGACAGGGGGGTGGCTACACCTTC.

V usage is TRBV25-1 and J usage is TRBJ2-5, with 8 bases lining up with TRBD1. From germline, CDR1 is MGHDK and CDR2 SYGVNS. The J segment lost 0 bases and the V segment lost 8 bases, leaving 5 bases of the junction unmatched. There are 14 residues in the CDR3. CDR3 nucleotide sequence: TGTGCCAGCCGGACAGGGTCGGACCAAGAGACCCAGTACTTC. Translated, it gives CASRTGSDQETQYF.

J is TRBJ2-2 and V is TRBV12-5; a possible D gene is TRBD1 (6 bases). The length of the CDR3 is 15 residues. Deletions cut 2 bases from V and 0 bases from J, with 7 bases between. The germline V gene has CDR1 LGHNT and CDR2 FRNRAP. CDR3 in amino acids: CASGLQGTNTGELFF. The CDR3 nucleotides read TGTGCTAGTGGTTTGCAGGGGACGAACACCGGGGAGCTGTTTTTT.

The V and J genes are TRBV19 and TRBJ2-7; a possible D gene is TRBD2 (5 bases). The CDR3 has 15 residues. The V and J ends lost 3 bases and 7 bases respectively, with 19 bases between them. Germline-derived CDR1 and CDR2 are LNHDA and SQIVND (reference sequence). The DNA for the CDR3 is TGTGCCAGTAGTATCTCCCAAGAACTAGGAAGGGAGCAGTACTTC. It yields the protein CASSISQELGREQYF. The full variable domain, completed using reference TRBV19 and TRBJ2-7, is DGGITQSPKYLFRKEGQNVTLSCEQNLNHDAMYWYRQDPGQGLRLIYYSQIVNDFQKGDIAEGYSVSREKKESFPLTVTSAQKNPTAFYLCASSISQELGREQYFGPGTRLTVT.

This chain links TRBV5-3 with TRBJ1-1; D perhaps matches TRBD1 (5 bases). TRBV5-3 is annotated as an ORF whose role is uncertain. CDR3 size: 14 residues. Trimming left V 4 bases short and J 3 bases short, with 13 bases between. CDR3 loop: CARSGDSTYTEAFF. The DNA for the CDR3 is TGTGCCAGAAGCGGCGACAGTACGTACACTGAAGCTTTCTTT.

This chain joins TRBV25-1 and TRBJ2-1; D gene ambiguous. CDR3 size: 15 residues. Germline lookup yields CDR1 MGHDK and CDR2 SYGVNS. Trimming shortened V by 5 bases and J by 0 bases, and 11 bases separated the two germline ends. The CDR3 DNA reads TGTGCCAGCAGTCTTCCCGGTAGCTCCTACAATGAGCAGTTCTTC. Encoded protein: CASSLPGSSYNEQFF.

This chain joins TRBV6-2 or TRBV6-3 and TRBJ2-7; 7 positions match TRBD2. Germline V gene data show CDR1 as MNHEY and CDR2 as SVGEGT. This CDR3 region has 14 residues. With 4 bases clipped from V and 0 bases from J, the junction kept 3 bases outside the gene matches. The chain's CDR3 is CASSFSGYSYEQYF. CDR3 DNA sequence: TGTGCCAGCAGTTTTAGCGGGTACTCCTACGAGCAGTACTTC.

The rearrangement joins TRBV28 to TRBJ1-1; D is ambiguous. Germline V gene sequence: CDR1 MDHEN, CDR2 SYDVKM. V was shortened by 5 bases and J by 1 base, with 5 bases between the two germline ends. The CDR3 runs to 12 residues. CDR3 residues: CASSQANTEAFF. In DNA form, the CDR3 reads TGTGCCAGCAGTCAAGCGAACACTGAAGCTTTCTTT.

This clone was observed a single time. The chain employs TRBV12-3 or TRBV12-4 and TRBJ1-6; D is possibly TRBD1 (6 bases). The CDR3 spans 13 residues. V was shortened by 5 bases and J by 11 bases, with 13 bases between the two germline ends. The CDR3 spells CASSNREFAPLHF. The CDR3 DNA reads TGTGCCAGCAGTAACAGGGAGTTTGCACCCCTCCACTTT.

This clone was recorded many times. CDR3 in amino acids: CASSLSAGANVLTF. For the CDR3, the DNA is TGTGCCAGCAGTTTGAGTGCCGGGGCCAACGTCCTGACTTTC. This rearrangement joins TRBV27 to TRBJ2-6, with unresolved D. Germline V gene sequence: CDR1 MNHEY, CDR2 SMNVEV (reference sequence). Between the trimmed V and J ends, which lost 3 bases and 4 bases, there was a span of 7 bases. The CDR3 consists of 14 residues.

The CDR3 bases are TGTGCCAGCAGTGCACTAGTATTTTCATATGAGCAGTTCTTC. It specifies CASSALVFSYEQFF. V is TRBV6-4 and J is TRBJ2-1; TRBD2 is a possible D gene (5 bases). The CDR3 is 14 amino acids. CDR1 is MRHNA, CDR2 SNTAGT, per germline. Deletions cut 4 bases from V and 8 bases from J, with 15 bases between.

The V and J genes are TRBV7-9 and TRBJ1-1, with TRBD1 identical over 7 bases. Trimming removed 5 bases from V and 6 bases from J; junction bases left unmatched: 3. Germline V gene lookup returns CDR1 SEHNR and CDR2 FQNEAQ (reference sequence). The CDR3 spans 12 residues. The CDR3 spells CASSRGGPEAFF. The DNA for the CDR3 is TGTGCCAGCAGCCGAGGGGGCCCTGAAGCTTTCTTT.

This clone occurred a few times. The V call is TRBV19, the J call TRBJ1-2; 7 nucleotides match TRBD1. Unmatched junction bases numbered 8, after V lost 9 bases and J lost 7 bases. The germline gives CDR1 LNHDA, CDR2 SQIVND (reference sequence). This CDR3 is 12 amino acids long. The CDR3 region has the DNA TGTGCCAGCAGGGACAGCTATCGTGGCTACACCTTC. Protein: CASRDSYRGYTF.

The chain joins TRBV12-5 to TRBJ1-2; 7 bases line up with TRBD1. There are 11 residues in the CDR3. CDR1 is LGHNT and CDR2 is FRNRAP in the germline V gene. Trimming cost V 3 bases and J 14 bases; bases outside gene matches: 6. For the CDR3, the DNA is TGTGCTAGTGGTTTCGCACAGGGGTTAACCTTC. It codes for CASGFAQGLTF.

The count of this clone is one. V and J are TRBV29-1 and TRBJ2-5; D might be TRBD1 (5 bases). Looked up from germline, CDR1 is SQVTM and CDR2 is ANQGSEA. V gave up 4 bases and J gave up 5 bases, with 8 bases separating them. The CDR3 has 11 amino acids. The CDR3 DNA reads TGCAGCGTTGTATCAGGGGAGACCCAGTACTTC. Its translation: CSVVSGETQYF.